These 23 T cell receptor beta chains were all obtained from the same sample, sequenced in a study of cytomegalovirus exposure and HLA in healthy donors. A multiplex PCR was run with 60 Vbeta primers and 13 Jbeta primers. Clones were sequenced by immunoSEQ multiplex PCR, and TCRdb holds only the in-frame ones, with some missing. The sample lists 190,000 or so clones, over 80% seen once, with roughly 10% in the top ten. The sample comprised PBMCs. Source of these receptors: a woman in her fifties or sixties in good health and CMV-seropositive.

The V gene is TRBV7-3, the J gene TRBJ1-2; TRBD1 might be the D (5 bases). CDR1 is SGHTA, CDR2 FQGTGA, per germline. The CDR3 is made up of 16 amino acids. V lost 6 bases, J lost 4 bases, and 21 bases lay in between. For the CDR3, the DNA is TGTGCCAGCAGTAAAGGCCGGGGGGTAATGGGCTATGGCTACACCTTC. This sequence encodes CASSKGRGVMGYGYTF.

Only a few counts were recorded for this clone. The rearrangement joins TRBV6-6 to TRBJ1-1; no clear D. The germline V gene has CDR1 MNHNY and CDR2 SVGAGI (reference sequence). There are 14 residues in the CDR3. Trimming left V 5 bases short and J 0 bases short, with 10 bases between. CDR3 bases: TGTGCCAGCAGTCAGGACTCAATGAACACTGAAGCTTTCTTT. The encoded protein is CASSQDSMNTEAFF.

V usage is TRBV5-4 and J usage is TRBJ2-1; 11 bases match TRBD2. Germline loops: CDR1 SGHNT, CDR2 YYREEE (reference sequence). Trimming at V came to 1 base and at J to 10 bases, leaving 4 bases not matched to a gene. The CDR3 extends over 14 amino acids. The CDR3 DNA is TGTGCCAGCAGCTTGAGGGCTAGCGGGGGGGAGCAGTTCTTC. This translates into CASSLRASGGEQFF. Full variable domain (remainder filled in from reference TRBV5-4 and TRBJ2-1): ETGVTQSPTHLIKTRGQQVTLRCSSQSGHNTVSWYQQALGQGPQFIFQYYREEENGRGNFPPRFSGLQFPNYSSELNVNALELDDSALYLCASSLRASGGEQFFGPGTRLTVL.

This CDR3 is CASSVTGWGASNQPQHF. The CDR3 DNA sequence: TGTGCCAGCAGCGTTACAGGGTGGGGCGCCAGCAATCAGCCCCAGCATTTT. The J gene is TRBJ1-5, the V gene TRBV7-2, with a possible D match to TRBD1 (6 bases). V dropped 5 bases and J dropped 1 base, with 18 bases sitting between them. Per the germline V gene, CDR1 is SGHTA and CDR2 is FQGNSA. The CDR3 consists of 17 residues.

The rearrangement links TRBV5-6 to TRBJ2-6; weak D call: TRBD2 (6 bases). Germline V lookup: CDR1 SGHDT, CDR2 YYEEEE. The CDR3 totals 15 residues. V shed 7 bases and J shed 2 bases, with 13 bases lying between them. The CDR3 region is CASSWRGAGANVLTF. DNA of the CDR3: TGTGCCAGCTCCTGGCGGGGCGCTGGGGCCAACGTCCTGACTTTC.

This clone was observed a single time. The V gene is TRBV6-6, the J gene TRBJ1-5; weak D call: TRBD1 (6 bases). Germline loops: CDR1 MNHNY, CDR2 SVGAGI (reference sequence). V was pared by 0 bases and J by 1 base, with 10 bases between. CDR3 length: 16 residues. The CDR3 here is CASSYSKGGSNQPQHF. CDR3 DNA sequence: TGTGCCAGCAGTTACTCGAAGGGGGGGAGCAATCAGCCCCAGCATTTT.

The chain recombines TRBV30 with TRBJ1-2; D is perhaps TRBD1 (5 bases). Trimming stripped 5 bases from V and 4 bases from J, with 8 bases between. The CDR3 covers 11 residues. CDR1 is GTSNPN, CDR2 SVGIG, per germline (reference sequence). The CDR3 DNA is TGTGCCTGGTCGGGGGGCTATGGCTACACCTTC. It translates to CAWSGGYGYTF.

This clone was counted a few times. This chain uses TRBV19 with TRBJ1-1, with TRBD1 matching over 9 bases. This CDR3 has 15 residues. V lost 4 bases, J lost 11 bases, and 14 bases stayed unmatched. Germline loops: CDR1 LNHDA, CDR2 SQIVND (reference sequence). The CDR3 reads CASSTDSTGGEEAFF. The CDR3 nucleotides read TGTGCCAGTAGTACGGATTCCACAGGGGGCGAAGAGGCTTTCTTT.

This chain's CDR3 is CASSFSSGGDTQYF. The CDR3 nucleotides are TGCGCCAGCAGCTTTTCTTCGGGGGGCGATACGCAGTATTTT. This chain links TRBV5-1 with TRBJ2-3, with a tentative D call TRBD2 (7 bases). Germline V gives CDR1 SGHRS, CDR2 YFSETQ. This CDR3 comprises 14 residues. Trimming cost V 2 bases and J 6 bases, with 13 bases left between them.

The rearrangement joins TRBV6-6 to TRBJ1-1; D not resolved. With 0 bases removed from V and 0 bases from J, the gap between germline ends came to 11 bases. The CDR3 totals 16 residues. Germline V CDR1 and CDR2: MNHNY, SVGAGI (reference sequence). The CDR3 sequence is CASSYSGSLMNTEAFF. As DNA, the CDR3 is TGTGCCAGCAGTTACTCGGGCAGCCTAATGAACACTGAAGCTTTCTTT.

The chain recombines TRBV27 with TRBJ2-3; tentatively, D is TRBD1 (6 bases). The V end lost 5 bases, the J end lost 1 base, and 13 bases lay between the germline ends. The CDR3 covers 15 residues. The germline V gene encodes CDR1 MNHEY and CDR2 SMNVEV (reference sequence). The CDR3 spells CASSPPRTGTDTQYF. CDR3 DNA: TGTGCCAGCAGTCCGCCACGGACAGGCACAGATACGCAGTATTTT.

The V call is TRBV5-1, the J call TRBJ1-2; 8 positions match TRBD1. This CDR3 has 14 residues. Per the germline V gene, CDR1 is SGHRS and CDR2 is YFSETQ. With V trimmed by 2 bases and J by 3 bases, 3 bases remained unmatched. CDR3 amino acids: CASSFQGADYGYTF. The DNA for the CDR3 is TGCGCCAGCAGCTTCCAGGGGGCGGACTATGGCTACACCTTC.

The genes are TRBV25-1 and TRBJ2-3, with D possibly being TRBD2 (5 bases). Trimming took off 6 bases at V and 6 bases at J, with 19 bases between the two ends. Germline assignment: CDR1 MGHDK and CDR2 SYGVNS. This CDR3 is 15 amino acids long. CDR3: CASSGRGNVRDTQYF. CDR3 coding DNA: TGTGCCAGCAGCGGACGAGGGAACGTAAGGGATACGCAGTATTTT.

Written as DNA, the CDR3 is TGTGCCAGCAGTTACTCGGGGAGCTCCTACAATGAGCAGTTCTTC. Translated, it gives CASSYSGSSYNEQFF. V is TRBV6-5 and J is TRBJ2-1, with D perhaps TRBD2 (5 bases). The V end was cut by 0 bases, the J end by 0 bases, with 6 bases between. Germline V CDR1 and CDR2: MNHEY, SVGAGI. This CDR3 has 15 residues.

The J gene is TRBJ1-2, the V gene TRBV18; no clear D. The CDR3 is made up of 14 amino acids. In germline, CDR1 is KGHSH, CDR2 LQKENI. V gave up 3 bases and J gave up 4 bases, with 12 bases separating them. CDR3 bases: TGTGCCAGCTCACCGGGCGCTGCTTTCTATGGCTACACCTTC. It is translated as CASSPGAAFYGYTF.

This clone was seen a few times. V is TRBV19 and J is TRBJ2-2; maybe TRBD2 (5 bases). Per the germline V gene, CDR1 is LNHDA and CDR2 is SQIVND (reference sequence). V lost 3 bases, J lost 0 bases, and 8 bases lay in between. CDR3 length: 15 residues. The CDR3 here is CASSIEGTNTGELFF. DNA for the CDR3: TGTGCCAGTAGTATTGAGGGTACGAACACCGGGGAGCTGTTTTTT.

V gene TRBV7-8 combines with J gene TRBJ2-1, with D perhaps matching TRBD1 (6 bases). This CDR3 spans 14 amino acids. V shed 1 base and J shed 8 bases, with 12 bases lying between them. Germline V gene sequence: CDR1 SGHVS, CDR2 FQNEAQ. In DNA, the CDR3 is TGTGCCAGCAGCTTAGGCAGGGGTTCGGATGAGCAGTTCTTC. Translation: CASSLGRGSDEQFF.

The rearrangement joins TRBV5-4 to TRBJ2-7; TRBD1 is a possible D gene (6 bases). Germline-derived CDR1 and CDR2 are SGHNT and YYREEE (reference sequence). Trimming left V 3 bases short and J 7 bases short, with 14 bases between. CDR3 length: 13 residues. The CDR3 protein is CASSSRGTREQYF. The CDR3 nucleotides are TGTGCCAGCAGCTCTAGGGGGACGAGGGAGCAGTACTTC.

The gene calls are TRBV6-1 and TRBJ1-2, with D tentatively TRBD1 (6 bases). CDR3 size: 14 residues. V was pared by 2 bases and J by 4 bases, with 11 bases between. Germline V gene data show CDR1 as MNHNS and CDR2 as SASEGT. The CDR3 loop is CASSELRGSYGYTF. CDR3 DNA: TGTGCCAGCAGTGAATTGAGGGGGAGCTATGGCTACACCTTC.

This sequence joins TRBV9 and TRBJ2-5; the match to TRBD2 covers 8 bases. The V gene's germline CDR1 is SGDLS and CDR2 YYNGEE. The J segment lost 2 bases and the V segment lost 3 bases, leaving 15 bases of the junction unmatched. The CDR3 loop spans 18 amino acids. DNA of the CDR3: TGTGCCAGCAGCGGGACGACGGTCGGGGGGGGCCGTCAAGAGACCCAGTACTTC. Translated, it gives CASSGTTVGGGRQETQYF.

The rearrangement links TRBV28 to TRBJ1-1; 9 nucleotides line up with TRBD1. The CDR3 has 18 amino acids. The germline V gene encodes CDR1 MDHEN and CDR2 SYDVKM. Trimming removed 3 bases from V and 1 base from J; junction bases left unmatched: 12. The CDR3: CASSFLGQGLGSNTEAFF. CDR3 nucleotides: TGTGCCAGCAGTTTCCTGGGACAGGGTCTAGGGTCGAACACTGAAGCTTTCTTT.

CDR3 sequence reads: CSAEGPRGDNYGYTF. The CDR3 DNA sequence: TGCAGCGCCGAGGGGCCCAGGGGTGACAACTATGGCTACACCTTC. The chain links TRBV29-1 to TRBJ1-2; tentatively, D is TRBD1 (6 bases). Looked up from germline, CDR1 is SQVTM and CDR2 is ANQGSEA. Deletions cut 7 bases from V and 2 bases from J, with 20 bases between. The CDR3 covers 15 residues. Using reference TRBV29-1 and TRBJ1-2 for the parts outside the CDR3, the full variable domain is SAVISQKPSRDICQRGTSLTIQCQVDSQVTMMFWYRQQPGQSLTLIATANQGSEATYESGFVIDKFPISRPNLTFSTLTVSNMSPEDSSIYLCSAEGPRGDNYGYTFGSGTRLTVV.

This clone was recorded a few times. The CDR3: CASTGDNYGYTF. The CDR3 coding sequence is TGTGCCAGTACCGGGGATAACTATGGCTACACCTTC. V and J are TRBV19 and TRBJ1-2; D unclear. The CDR3 length is 12 residues. Germline CDR1 is LNHDA and CDR2 is SQIVND (reference sequence). V was pared by 7 bases and J by 1 base, with 7 bases between.